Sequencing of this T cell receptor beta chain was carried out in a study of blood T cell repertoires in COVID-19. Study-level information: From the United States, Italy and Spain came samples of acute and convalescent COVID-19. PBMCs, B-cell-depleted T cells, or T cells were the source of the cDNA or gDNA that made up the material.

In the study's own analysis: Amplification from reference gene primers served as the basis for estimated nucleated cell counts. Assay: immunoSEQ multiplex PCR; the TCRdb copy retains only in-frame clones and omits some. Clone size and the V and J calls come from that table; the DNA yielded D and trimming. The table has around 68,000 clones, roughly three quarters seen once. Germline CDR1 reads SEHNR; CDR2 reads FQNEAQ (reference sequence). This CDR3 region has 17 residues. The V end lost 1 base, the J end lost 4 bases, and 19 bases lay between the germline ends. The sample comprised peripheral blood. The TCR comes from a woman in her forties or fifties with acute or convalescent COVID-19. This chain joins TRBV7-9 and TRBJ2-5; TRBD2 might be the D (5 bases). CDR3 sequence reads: CASSLGLGVGLPETQYF. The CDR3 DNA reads TGTGCCAGCAGCTTAGGTCTCGGGGTCGGGCTTCCAGAGACCCAGTACTTC.